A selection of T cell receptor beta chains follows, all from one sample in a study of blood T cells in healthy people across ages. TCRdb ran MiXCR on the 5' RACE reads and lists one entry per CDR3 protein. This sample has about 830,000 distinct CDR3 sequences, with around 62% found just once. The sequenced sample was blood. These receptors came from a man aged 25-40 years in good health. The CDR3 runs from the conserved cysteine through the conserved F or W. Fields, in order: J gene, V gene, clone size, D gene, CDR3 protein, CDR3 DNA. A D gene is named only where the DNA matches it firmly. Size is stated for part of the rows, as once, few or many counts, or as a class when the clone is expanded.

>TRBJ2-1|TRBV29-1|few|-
CSLWDSSSYNEQFF
TGCAGCCTCTGGGACTCGAGCTCCTACAATGAGCAGTTCTTC
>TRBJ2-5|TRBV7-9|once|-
CATPRGETQYF
TGTGCCACCCCCCGGGGGGAGACCCAGTACTTC
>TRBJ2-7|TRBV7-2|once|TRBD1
CASSAPAGTGFLYEQYF
TGTGCCAGCAGCGCCCCCGCCGGGACAGGGTTCCTCTACGAGCAGTACTTC
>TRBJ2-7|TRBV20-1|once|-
CSVINRGRDYEQYF
TGCAGTGTTATTAACCGGGGCAGGGACTACGAGCAGTACTTC
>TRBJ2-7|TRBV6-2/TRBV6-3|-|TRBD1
CASSWYRDRDSTQYF
TGTGCCAGCAGTTGGTACCGGGACAGGGACTCCACCCAGTACTTC
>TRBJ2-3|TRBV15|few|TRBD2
CATSRGSGPPTDTQYF
TGTGCCACCAGTAGAGGTAGCGGGCCCCCCACAGATACGCAGTATTTT
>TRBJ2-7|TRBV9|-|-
CASSATGAIPLGTYEQYF
TGTGCCAGCAGCGCGACGGGAGCAATCCCACTAGGGACCTACGAGCAGTACTTC
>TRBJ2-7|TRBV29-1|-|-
CSAGLVSEQYF
TGCAGCGCAGGACTTGTCTCCGAGCAGTACTTC
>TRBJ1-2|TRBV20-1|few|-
CSARDLERRDGYTF
TGCAGTGCTAGAGATCTCGAGAGGAGAGATGGCTACACCTTC
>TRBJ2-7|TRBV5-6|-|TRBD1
CASSPPTGDGEQYF
TGTGCCAGCAGCCCTCCTACAGGGGACGGCGAGCAGTACTTC
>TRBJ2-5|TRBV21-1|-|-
CASSKVKGLVDLQETQYF
TGTGCCAGCAGCAAAGTGAAAGGATTAGTCGACCTCCAAGAGACCCAGTACTTC
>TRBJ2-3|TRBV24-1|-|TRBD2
CATSDATGTSGVRTQYF
TGTGCCACCAGTGACGCAACCGGGACTAGCGGGGTTAGGACGCAGTATTTT
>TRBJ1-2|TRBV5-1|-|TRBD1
CASSPTGEGAYTF
TGCGCCAGCAGCCCCACAGGGGAGGGGGCCTACACCTTC
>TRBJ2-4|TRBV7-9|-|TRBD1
CASSPPDREDIQYF
TGTGCCAGCAGCCCCCCGGACAGGGAGGACATTCAGTACTTC
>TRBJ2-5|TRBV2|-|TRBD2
CASGPSRGVKETQYF
TGTGCCAGCGGTCCTAGCCGGGGGGTTAAAGAGACCCAGTACTTC
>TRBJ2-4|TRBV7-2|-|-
CASSPDSPKQYF
TGTGCCAGCAGCCCGGACAGCCCAAAGCAGTACTTC
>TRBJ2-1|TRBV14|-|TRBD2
CASSQDLAGDWLNNEQFF
TGTGCCAGCAGCCAAGACCTGGCGGGGGACTGGTTGAACAATGAGCAGTTCTTC
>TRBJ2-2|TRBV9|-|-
CASSVQPGTNTGELFF
TGTGCCAGCAGTGTACAGCCAGGAACAAACACCGGGGAGCTGTTTTTT
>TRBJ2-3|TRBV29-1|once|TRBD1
CSVPDRGQGTDTQYF
TGCAGCGTACCGGACAGGGGGCAAGGCACAGATACGCAGTATTTT
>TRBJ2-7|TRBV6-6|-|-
CASARWDREQYF
TGTGCCAGCGCAAGATGGGATCGCGAGCAGTACTTC
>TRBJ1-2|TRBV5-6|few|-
CASSVGGVDYGYTF
TGTGCCAGCAGCGTGGGGGGGGTGGACTATGGCTACACCTTC
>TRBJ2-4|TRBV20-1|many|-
CSARDSPGNIQYF
TGCAGTGCCCGGGACTCACCCGGGAACATTCAGTACTTC
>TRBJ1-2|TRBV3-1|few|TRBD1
CASSQGTGAGGYTF
TGTGCCAGCAGCCAAGGGACAGGGGCCGGTGGCTACACCTTC
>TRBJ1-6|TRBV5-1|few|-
CASSLEAGSSPLHF
TGCGCCAGCAGCTTGGAGGCCGGGAGCTCACCCCTCCACTTT
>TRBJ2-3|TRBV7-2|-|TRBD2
CASSLPLAGGWTYTQYF
TGTGCCAGCAGCTTACCCCTAGCGGGGGGGTGGACCTATACGCAGTATTTT
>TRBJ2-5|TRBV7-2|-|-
CASRTGPLGETQYF
TGTGCCAGCAGAACGGGACCTTTGGGGGAGACCCAGTACTTC
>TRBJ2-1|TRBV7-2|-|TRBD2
CASSLEAAGGQFF
TGTGCCAGCAGCTTAGAGGCCGCGGGGGGGCAGTTCTTC
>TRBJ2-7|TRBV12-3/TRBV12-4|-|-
CASSLGLRSYEQYF
TGTGCCAGCAGCTTAGGACTCCGCTCCTACGAGCAGTACTTC
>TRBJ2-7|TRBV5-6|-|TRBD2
CASSGAGRDEQYF
TGTGCCAGCAGTGGGGCAGGGAGGGACGAGCAGTACTTC
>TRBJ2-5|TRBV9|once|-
CASSVGIADTQETQYF
TGTGCCAGCAGCGTGGGGATAGCGGATACCCAAGAGACCCAGTACTTC
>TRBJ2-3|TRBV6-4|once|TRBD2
CASSRLAGASSTDTQYF
TGTGCCAGCAGTCGACTAGCGGGGGCCTCTAGCACAGATACGCAGTATTTT
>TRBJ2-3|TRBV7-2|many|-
CASSPRDTQYF
TGTGCCAGCAGCCCCCGGGATACGCAGTATTTT
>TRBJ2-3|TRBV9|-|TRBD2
CASSPGGGTTDAQYF
TGTGCCAGCAGCCCCGGCGGGGGGACCACAGATGCGCAGTATTTT
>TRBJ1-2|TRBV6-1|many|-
CASSNGRGYTF
TGTGCCAGCTCAAATGGGAGAGGCTACACCTTC
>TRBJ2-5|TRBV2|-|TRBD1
CASSVRQGTGETQYF
TGTGCCAGCAGTGTTAGACAGGGGACCGGAGAGACCCAGTACTTC
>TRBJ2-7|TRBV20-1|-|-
CSARGIRDGHGTQYF
TGCAGTGCTAGAGGTATCCGGGACGGACACGGAACCCAGTACTTC
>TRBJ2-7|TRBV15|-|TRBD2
CATSPFGSGGPTYEQYF
TGTGCCACCAGTCCTTTTGGTAGCGGGGGGCCTACCTACGAGCAGTACTTC
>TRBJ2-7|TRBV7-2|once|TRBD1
CASSPETGRTYEQYF
TGTGCCAGCAGCCCAGAGACAGGGAGAACCTACGAGCAGTACTTC
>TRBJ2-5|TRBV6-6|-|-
CAIGGETQYF
TGTGCCATAGGAGGGGAGACCCAGTACTTC
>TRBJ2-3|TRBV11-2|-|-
CASSSGFGPTDTQYF
TGTGCCAGCAGCTCGGGTTTCGGACCCACAGATACGCAGTATTTT
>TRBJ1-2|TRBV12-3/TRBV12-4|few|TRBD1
CASSPGGVGYGYTF
TGTGCCAGCAGTCCAGGGGGCGTTGGCTATGGCTACACCTTC
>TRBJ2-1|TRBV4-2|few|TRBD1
CASSQAGTGAYNEQFF
TGTGCCAGCAGCCAAGCCGGGACAGGGGCTTACAATGAGCAGTTCTTC